This T cell receptor beta chain is drawn from a study of cytomegalovirus exposure and HLA in healthy donors. This CDR3 is built from 16 residues. CDR1 SGDLS and CDR2 YYNGEE come from the germline V gene. V gave up 0 bases and J gave up 2 bases, with 13 bases separating them. Study-level results: In an earlier analysis, in some 500 donors, most V segments appeared productive either ~90% or ~30% of the time. The study designated some 180 TCR beta chains cytomegalovirus-associated.

Researchers ran the PCR with 60 Vbeta and 13 Jbeta primers. Here immunoSEQ multiplex PCR was the method, and the copy in TCRdb shows in-frame clones only, minus some. Here the sample spans more than 150,000 clones, over 70% being singletons. There are a few counts of this clone. Its antigen is currently unknown. The sequencing sample was made of PBMCs. The V and J genes are TRBV9 and TRBJ2-3; D perhaps matches TRBD1 (6 bases). This TCR was sampled from a woman in her forties in good health and CMV-seropositive. In nucleotides, the CDR3 is TGTGCCAGCAGCGTAGTCCCACAGGGCCCCACAGATACGCAGTATTTT. Protein product: CASSVVPQGPTDTQYF.